A selection of T cell receptor beta chains follows, all from one sample in a study. TCRdb re-called the 5' RACE reads through MiXCR, storing one row per CDR3 protein. Of around 50,000 distinct CDR3 sequences listed, approximately 26% are singletons. Source material: tumor-infiltrating Tregs sorted from the breast tumor. Receptor source: a female donor with breast cancer. Both conserved end residues are part of each CDR3. A D gene is named only where the DNA matches it firmly. Expanded clones are given a class, and other clones once, few, many or no size at all.

J gene: TRBJ1-1
clone size: -
D gene: -
V gene: TRBV5-5
CDR3 protein: CASSPEGWSEAFF
CDR3 DNA: TGTGCCAGCAGCCCGGAGGGTTGGTCTGAAGCTTTCTTT

J gene: TRBJ2-7
clone size: few
D gene: TRBD1
V gene: TRBV20-1
CDR3 protein: CSAESGQGAYEQYF
CDR3 DNA: TGCAGTGCTGAGTCGGGACAGGGGGCCTACGAGCAGTACTTC

J gene: TRBJ2-7
clone size: many
D gene: -
V gene: TRBV5-6
CDR3 protein: CASSLTGPNGEQYF
CDR3 DNA: TGTGCCAGCAGTTTAACAGGGCCGAATGGGGAGCAGTACTTC

J gene: TRBJ2-7
clone size: many
D gene: -
V gene: TRBV5-1
CDR3 protein: CASSLFERDSGIQYF
CDR3 DNA: TGCGCCAGCAGCCTCTTCGAGAGAGATAGCGGAATCCAGTACTTC

J gene: TRBJ1-1
clone size: -
D gene: TRBD1
V gene: TRBV7-3
CDR3 protein: CASSPGTGSTEAFF
CDR3 DNA: TGTGCCAGCAGCCCCGGGACAGGGAGTACTGAAGCTTTCTTT

J gene: TRBJ2-3
clone size: -
D gene: -
V gene: TRBV30
CDR3 protein: CAWSSGNPSGQYF
CDR3 DNA: TGTGCCTGGAGCTCGGGGAATCCTTCGGGGCAGTATTTT

J gene: TRBJ2-7
clone size: -
D gene: TRBD1
V gene: TRBV28
CDR3 protein: CASSRGGTVYEQYF
CDR3 DNA: TGTGCCAGCAGCCGAGGGGGCACTGTATACGAGCAGTACTTC

J gene: TRBJ2-1
clone size: few
D gene: -
V gene: TRBV24-1
CDR3 protein: CATSDFEEFYNEQFF
CDR3 DNA: TGTGCCACCAGTGATTTTGAGGAATTCTACAATGAGCAGTTCTTC

J gene: TRBJ2-7
clone size: many
D gene: TRBD2
V gene: TRBV12-3/TRBV12-4
CDR3 protein: CATKREGLAYEQYF
CDR3 DNA: TGTGCCACCAAGCGGGAGGGCCTTGCCTACGAGCAGTACTTC

J gene: TRBJ2-7
clone size: few
D gene: TRBD1
V gene: TRBV5-1
CDR3 protein: CASSLPGQGRHEQYF
CDR3 DNA: TGCGCCAGCAGCTTGCCTGGACAGGGGCGCCACGAGCAGTACTTC

J gene: TRBJ2-3
clone size: -
D gene: TRBD2
V gene: TRBV14
CDR3 protein: CASSLRAGAITDTQYF
CDR3 DNA: TGTGCCAGCAGCCTTCGAGCGGGAGCGATTACAGATACGCAGTATTTT

J gene: TRBJ2-5
clone size: -
D gene: -
V gene: TRBV7-2
CDR3 protein: CASSPGHGQTQYF
CDR3 DNA: TGTGCCAGCAGCCCCGGACACGGGCAGACCCAGTACTTC

J gene: TRBJ1-2
clone size: -
D gene: TRBD1
V gene: TRBV6-6
CDR3 protein: CANGYLTQTGGYGYTF
CDR3 DNA: TGTGCCAACGGTTACTTAACTCAAACAGGGGGCTATGGCTACACCTTC

J gene: TRBJ1-3
clone size: few
D gene: TRBD1
V gene: TRBV20-1
CDR3 protein: CSARDPMTGSGNTIYF
CDR3 DNA: TGCAGTGCTAGAGACCCCATGACAGGGTCTGGAAACACCATATATTTT

J gene: TRBJ1-5
clone size: -
D gene: -
V gene: TRBV20-1
CDR3 protein: CSARDGVWQPQHF
CDR3 DNA: TGCAGTGCTAGAGATGGGGTGTGGCAGCCCCAGCATTTT

J gene: TRBJ2-3
clone size: few
D gene: -
V gene: TRBV4-1
CDR3 protein: CASSQERRYTQYF
CDR3 DNA: TGCGCCAGCAGCCAAGAGAGGCGATATACGCAGTATTTT

J gene: TRBJ2-7
clone size: few
D gene: TRBD2
V gene: TRBV4-1
CDR3 protein: CASSNPVKAGGPGEQYF
CDR3 DNA: TGCGCCAGCAGCAACCCGGTTAAAGCGGGAGGGCCCGGCGAGCAGTACTTC

J gene: TRBJ1-1
clone size: many
D gene: TRBD1
V gene: TRBV25-1
CDR3 protein: CASSDSTGGYTEAFF
CDR3 DNA: TGTGCCAGCAGTGATTCGACAGGGGGCTACACTGAAGCTTTCTTT

J gene: TRBJ2-5
clone size: few
D gene: -
V gene: TRBV7-2
CDR3 protein: CASSLTVGSGAQYF
CDR3 DNA: TGTGCCAGCAGCTTAACAGTGGGAAGTGGGGCCCAGTACTTC

J gene: TRBJ1-1
clone size: -
D gene: -
V gene: TRBV2
CDR3 protein: CASGGRASFFDTEAFF
CDR3 DNA: TGTGCCAGCGGAGGCAGGGCGTCGTTTTTTGACACTGAAGCTTTCTTT

J gene: TRBJ2-1
clone size: -
D gene: -
V gene: TRBV6-6
CDR3 protein: CASSYHQGQFF
CDR3 DNA: TGTGCCAGCAGTTACCACCAGGGACAGTTCTTC

J gene: TRBJ2-2
clone size: once
D gene: TRBD2
V gene: TRBV4-3
CDR3 protein: CASSRNGLASGELFF
CDR3 DNA: TGCGCCAGCAGCCGAAATGGACTAGCTTCTGGGGAGCTGTTTTTT

J gene: TRBJ2-7
clone size: few
D gene: -
V gene: TRBV12-3/TRBV12-4
CDR3 protein: CASSLASTSQYF
CDR3 DNA: TGTGCCAGCAGTTTAGCGTCCACGTCCCAGTACTTC

J gene: TRBJ1-6
clone size: -
D gene: -
V gene: TRBV6-2/TRBV6-3
CDR3 protein: CASSYTHEEDSPLHF
CDR3 DNA: TGTGCCAGCAGTTACACTCATGAAGAAGATTCACCCCTCCACTTT

J gene: TRBJ2-7
clone size: few
D gene: -
V gene: TRBV30
CDR3 protein: CAWSHRSRAPYEQYF
CDR3 DNA: TGTGCCTGGAGCCACAGGTCTAGGGCCCCTTACGAGCAGTACTTC

J gene: TRBJ2-3
clone size: -
D gene: -
V gene: TRBV6-6
CDR3 protein: CASILGEGVDTQYF
CDR3 DNA: TGTGCCAGCATCCTGGGCGAGGGAGTGGATACGCAGTATTTT

J gene: TRBJ1-2
clone size: many
D gene: TRBD1
V gene: TRBV20-1
CDR3 protein: CSAWDSGDGYTF
CDR3 DNA: TGCAGTGCTTGGGACAGCGGAGATGGCTACACCTTC

J gene: TRBJ1-1
clone size: -
D gene: TRBD1
V gene: TRBV6-5
CDR3 protein: CAGSYSGTVNTEAFF
CDR3 DNA: TGTGCCGGCAGTTACTCCGGGACAGTGAACACTGAAGCTTTCTTT

J gene: TRBJ1-1
clone size: few
D gene: -
V gene: TRBV12-3/TRBV12-4
CDR3 protein: CASRRTNTEAFF
CDR3 DNA: TGTGCCAGCAGAAGGACAAACACTGAAGCTTTCTTT

J gene: TRBJ1-2
clone size: -
D gene: -
V gene: TRBV4-1
CDR3 protein: CASSQDSQGTYGYTF
CDR3 DNA: TGCGCCAGCAGCCAAGATTCGCAGGGGACCTATGGCTACACCTTC

J gene: TRBJ1-5
clone size: -
D gene: -
V gene: TRBV6-6
CDR3 protein: CASILGDRQPQHF
CDR3 DNA: TGTGCCAGCATCCTGGGGGATCGTCAGCCCCAGCATTTT

J gene: TRBJ2-7
clone size: medium-sized
D gene: -
V gene: TRBV12-3/TRBV12-4
CDR3 protein: CASSPTGYYEQYF
CDR3 DNA: TGTGCCAGCAGTCCAACAGGGTACTACGAGCAGTACTTC

J gene: TRBJ2-1
clone size: -
D gene: TRBD2
V gene: TRBV12-3/TRBV12-4
CDR3 protein: CASSTQTSGTRF
CDR3 DNA: TGTGCCAGCAGTACCCAGACTAGCGGGACTCGATTC

J gene: TRBJ2-7
clone size: few
D gene: TRBD2
V gene: TRBV27
CDR3 protein: CASSPRGGSLPYEQYF
CDR3 DNA: TGTGCCAGCAGTCCACGGGGAGGGTCCCTCCCCTACGAGCAGTACTTC

J gene: TRBJ1-4
clone size: few
D gene: TRBD1
V gene: TRBV13
CDR3 protein: CASSIDRGLVEKLFF
CDR3 DNA: TGTGCCAGCAGCATTGACAGGGGGCTGGTTGAAAAACTGTTTTTT

J gene: TRBJ1-2
clone size: -
D gene: -
V gene: TRBV29-1
CDR3 protein: CSVEGGKRGADGYTF
CDR3 DNA: TGCAGCGTTGAAGGAGGGAAAAGGGGCGCGGATGGCTACACCTTC

J gene: TRBJ2-1
clone size: -
D gene: -
V gene: TRBV7-6
CDR3 protein: CASSSTGDPYNERFF
CDR3 DNA: TGTGCCAGCAGCTCTACGGGAGACCCCTACAATGAGCGGTTCTTC

J gene: TRBJ2-7
clone size: -
D gene: -
V gene: TRBV20-1
CDR3 protein: CSARKLAPYEQYF
CDR3 DNA: TGCAGTGCTAGGAAGCTAGCTCCCTACGAGCAGTACTTC

J gene: TRBJ1-5
clone size: -
D gene: -
V gene: TRBV30
CDR3 protein: CAWSLGLSLNSNQPQHF
CDR3 DNA: TGTGCCTGGAGCCTAGGACTGAGCCTTAATAGCAATCAGCCCCAGCATTTT

J gene: TRBJ1-6
clone size: medium-sized
D gene: TRBD1
V gene: TRBV4-1
CDR3 protein: CASSRDRGNSPLHF
CDR3 DNA: TGCGCCAGCAGCCGGGACAGGGGTAATTCACCCCTCCACTTT

J gene: TRBJ1-2
clone size: once
D gene: -
V gene: TRBV6-5
CDR3 protein: CASSYSIVTNYGYTF
CDR3 DNA: TGTGCCAGCAGTTACTCGATTGTCACCAACTATGGCTACACCTTC

J gene: TRBJ2-6
clone size: -
D gene: -
V gene: TRBV7-9
CDR3 protein: CASSLNLGPLGSGANVLTF
CDR3 DNA: TGTGCCAGCAGCTTAAACCTTGGCCCGTTGGGGTCTGGGGCCAACGTCCTGACTTTC

J gene: TRBJ2-3
clone size: -
D gene: TRBD1
V gene: TRBV11-2
CDR3 protein: CASSFSKPGQGVRETQYF
CDR3 DNA: TGTGCCAGCAGCTTCTCAAAACCCGGACAGGGGGTTAGGGAGACCCAGTATTTT

J gene: TRBJ2-5
clone size: -
D gene: TRBD1
V gene: TRBV4-1
CDR3 protein: CASSLPGTGLTQYF
CDR3 DNA: TGCGCCAGCAGCTTACCAGGGACAGGGTTGACCCAGTACTTC

J gene: TRBJ1-1
clone size: few
D gene: -
V gene: TRBV11-2
CDR3 protein: CASTNRRQQRMNTEAFF
CDR3 DNA: TGTGCCAGCACAAACCGTAGACAGCAACGAATGAACACTGAAGCTTTCTTT

J gene: TRBJ2-7
clone size: -
D gene: -
V gene: TRBV12-3/TRBV12-4
CDR3 protein: CASSLGVRSEQYF
CDR3 DNA: TGTGCCAGCAGTTTAGGAGTTCGCTCCGAGCAGTACTTC

J gene: TRBJ2-6
clone size: -
D gene: -
V gene: TRBV7-6
CDR3 protein: CASSPRARAGANVLTF
CDR3 DNA: TGTGCCAGCAGCCCCAGGGCTAGGGCTGGGGCCAACGTCCTGACTTTC

J gene: TRBJ1-4
clone size: -
D gene: -
V gene: TRBV20-1
CDR3 protein: CSARDLARSNEKLFF
CDR3 DNA: TGCAGTGCTAGAGATCTGGCGAGAAGTAATGAAAAACTGTTTTTT